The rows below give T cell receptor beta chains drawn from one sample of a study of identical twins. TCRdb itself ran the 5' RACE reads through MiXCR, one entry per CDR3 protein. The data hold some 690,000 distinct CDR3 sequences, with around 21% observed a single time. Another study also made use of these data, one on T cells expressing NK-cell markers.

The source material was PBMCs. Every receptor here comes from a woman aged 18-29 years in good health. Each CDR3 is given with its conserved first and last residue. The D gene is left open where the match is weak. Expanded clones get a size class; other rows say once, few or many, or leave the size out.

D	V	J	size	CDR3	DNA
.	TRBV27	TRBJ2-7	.	CASSLTPRGLPYEQYF	TGTGCCAGCAGTTTAACCCCCCGGGGGCTACCCTACGAGCAGTACTTC
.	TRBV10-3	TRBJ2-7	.	CAISEGDTYYEQYF	TGTGCCATCAGTGAGGGGGACACCTACTACGAGCAGTACTTC
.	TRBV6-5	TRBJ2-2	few	CASSYSAGSGELFF	TGTGCCAGCAGTTACTCGGCAGGGAGCGGGGAGCTGTTTTTT
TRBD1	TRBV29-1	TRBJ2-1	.	CSVEKGWGQGANEQFF	TGCAGCGTTGAAAAAGGATGGGGACAGGGGGCAAATGAGCAGTTCTTC
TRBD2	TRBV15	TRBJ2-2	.	CATSREGLAENTGELFF	TGTGCCACCAGCAGGGAAGGACTAGCGGAGAACACCGGGGAGCTGTTTTTT
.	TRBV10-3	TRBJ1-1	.	CAISGQVDTEAFF	TGTGCCATCAGTGGACAGGTGGACACTGAAGCTTTCTTT
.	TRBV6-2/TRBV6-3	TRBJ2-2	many	CAVRQTANTGELFF	TGTGCCGTAAGACAGACCGCGAACACCGGGGAGCTGTTTTTT
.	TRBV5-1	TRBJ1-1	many	CASSVRDAVEAFF	TGCGCCAGCAGCGTTCGGGACGCAGTTGAAGCTTTCTTT
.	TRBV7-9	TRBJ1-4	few	CASSSGTSDPNEKLFF	TGTGCCAGCAGCTCCGGGACGTCCGACCCAAATGAAAAACTGTTTTTT
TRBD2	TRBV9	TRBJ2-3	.	CASSFGGAGTDTQYF	TGTGCCAGCAGCTTCGGGGGGGCGGGGACAGATACGCAGTATTTT
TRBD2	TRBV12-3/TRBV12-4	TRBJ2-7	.	CASSIQGGGTYEQYF	TGTGCCAGCAGTATTCAAGGCGGGGGTACCTACGAGCAGTACTTC
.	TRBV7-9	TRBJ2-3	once	CASSPDGLRVNTQYF	TGTGCCAGCAGCCCGGACGGGCTCCGGGTTAATACGCAGTATTTT
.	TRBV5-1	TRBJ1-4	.	CASSSEAGVANEKLFF	TGCGCCAGCAGCTCGGAGGCGGGGGTAGCTAATGAAAAACTGTTTTTT
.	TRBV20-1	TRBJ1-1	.	CSASDQTNTEAFF	TGCAGTGCTAGCGACCAGACCAACACTGAAGCTTTCTTT
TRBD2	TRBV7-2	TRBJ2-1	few	CASSLGGLAGIDEQFF	TGTGCCAGCAGCTTGGGCGGGCTAGCGGGAATCGATGAGCAGTTCTTC
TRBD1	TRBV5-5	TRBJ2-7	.	CASSTGGVREQYF	TGTGCCAGCAGTACAGGGGGCGTGAGGGAGCAGTACTTC
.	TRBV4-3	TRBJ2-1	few	CASSPQPGWHEQFF	TGCGCCAGCAGCCCGCAGCCTGGGTGGCATGAGCAGTTCTTC
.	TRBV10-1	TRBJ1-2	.	CASSARPNGEDGYTF	TGCGCCAGCAGTGCCAGACCGAACGGGGAGGATGGCTACACCTTC
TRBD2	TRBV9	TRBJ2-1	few	CASSVVKLAGRSSYNEQFF	TGTGCCAGCAGCGTAGTAAAACTAGCGGGGAGGAGCTCCTACAATGAGCAGTTCTTC
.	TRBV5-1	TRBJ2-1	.	CASSSGTSSNEQFF	TGCGCCAGCAGTTCGGGGACATCTTCCAATGAGCAGTTCTTC
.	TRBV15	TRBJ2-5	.	CATSIRRGYQETQYF	TGTGCCACCAGCATCCGTCGGGGGTACCAAGAGACCCAGTACTTC
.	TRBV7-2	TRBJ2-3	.	CASSLAQTQWADTQYF	TGTGCCAGCAGCTTAGCACAGACGCAGTGGGCAGATACGCAGTATTTT
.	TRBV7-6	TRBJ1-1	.	CASSLGKATEAFF	TGTGCCAGCAGCTTGGGGAAGGCCACTGAAGCTTTCTTT
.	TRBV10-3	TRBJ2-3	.	CAIRGTRDTQYF	TGTGCCATCAGGGGTACACGGGATACGCAGTATTTT
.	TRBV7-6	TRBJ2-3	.	CASSFRAYTASTDTQYF	TGTGCCAGCAGCTTCCGGGCCTATACAGCCAGCACAGATACGCAGTATTTT
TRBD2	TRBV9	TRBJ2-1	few	CASSEGLAAYNEQFF	TGTGCCAGCAGCGAGGGACTAGCGGCCTACAATGAGCAGTTCTTC
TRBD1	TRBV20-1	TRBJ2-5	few	CSAKTGGWETQYF	TGCAGTGCTAAGACAGGGGGCTGGGAGACCCAGTACTTC
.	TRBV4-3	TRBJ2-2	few	CASSQENGRNTGELFF	TGCGCCAGCAGCCAAGAAAACGGCCGTAACACCGGGGAGCTGTTTTTT
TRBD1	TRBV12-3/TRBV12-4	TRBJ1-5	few	CASSSRDRRNQPQHF	TGTGCCAGCAGTTCCCGGGACAGGCGAAATCAGCCCCAGCATTTT
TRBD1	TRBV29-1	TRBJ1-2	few	CSVEFRTGGYGYTF	TGCAGCGTTGAATTTCGGACAGGGGGCTATGGCTACACCTTC
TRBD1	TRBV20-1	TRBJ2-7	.	CSSKNRGGSSYEQYF	TGCAGTTCCAAAAACAGGGGCGGAAGCTCCTACGAGCAGTACTTC
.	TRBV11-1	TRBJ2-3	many	CASSFISTDTQYF	TGTGCCAGCAGCTTTATCAGCACAGATACGCAGTATTTT
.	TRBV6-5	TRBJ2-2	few	CASSYGQGGTGELFF	TGTGCCAGCAGTTACGGGCAGGGTGGCACCGGGGAGCTGTTTTTT
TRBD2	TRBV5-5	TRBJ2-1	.	CASSLTGLADYNEQFF	TGTGCCAGCAGCTTGACGGGCCTAGCGGACTACAATGAGCAGTTCTTC
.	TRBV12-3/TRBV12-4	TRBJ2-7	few	CASSLVISSYEQYF	TGTGCCAGCAGTTTAGTTATCTCCTCCTACGAGCAGTACTTC
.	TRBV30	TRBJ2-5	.	CAWTSVGGQETQYF	TGTGCCTGGACTTCCGTGGGGGGCCAAGAGACCCAGTACTTC
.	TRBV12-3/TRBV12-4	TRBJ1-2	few	CASRPLGGNYGYTF	TGTGCCAGCAGGCCCCTAGGGGGGAACTATGGCTACACCTTC
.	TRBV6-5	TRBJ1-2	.	CASSYSWTRVNYGYTF	TGTGCCAGCAGTTACTCGTGGACTCGCGTAAACTATGGCTACACCTTC